Here is one T cell receptor beta chain with its context. Its antigen is as yet unknown. This entry is derived from a study of a mutant IDH1 vaccine in newly diagnosed glioma. About the study: Sex distribution of treated patients was roughly 60% male and roughly 40% female; mean age was 40.4 years.

V was clipped by 6 bases and J by 3 bases, with 12 bases between them. This CDR3 has 13 residues. Germline V gene data show CDR1 as MNHEY and CDR2 as SVGAGI. Using immunoSEQ multiplex PCR, the repertoire was profiled, and TCRdb retains in-frame clones only, with some absent. The repertoire has fewer than 25,000 clones, around 82% of them found once; the top ten carry approximately 2.8%. This sample's time point: week 47, end of study. Vaccination comprised doses that each held 300 ug of mutant IDH1 20-mer peptide, plus topical imiquimod. Diagnosis in the donors showed new WHO grade 3 or 4 astrocytomas that were IDH1-mutant and ATRX-lost.

The sequencing used PBMCs, collected from a glioma patient whose treatment included an IDH1 peptide vaccine. The chain employs TRBV6-5 and TRBJ2-7; maybe TRBD1 (5 bases). The clonotype originates from a man in his forties with glioma. The CDR3 here is CASSLFQGYEQYF. CDR3 in DNA: TGTGCCAGCAGCCTTTTCCAGGGCTACGAGCAGTACTTC.